This TCR beta chain was obtained from a study of cytomegalovirus exposure and HLA in healthy donors. Background on the study: It was reported in a later analysis that the same platform had been used for the 120 or so validation repertoires as for the roughly 710 first-cohort repertoires.

The method was immunoSEQ multiplex PCR; TCRdb's version includes in-frame clones alone and lacks a portion of them. The table records hundreds of thousands of clones, around four fifths of them present only once. The study's findings and limits: The authors confirmed in vitro that three CMV-associated chains were specific for CMV antigens. Reportedly, diagnosis of cytomegalovirus status by the classifier showed high specificity and sensitivity. Overall, under 200 TCR beta chains were annotated as cytomegalovirus-associated.

This clone has just one count. The antigen remains unidentified. This sequence was found in a woman under 30 in good health and CMV-seronegative. Sequenced input: PBMCs.

The CDR3 is CASRGAGTGNSPLHF. The CDR3 DNA reads TGCGCCAGCAGAGGGGCCGGCACCGGTAATTCACCCCTCCACTTT. The gene calls are TRBV5-1 and TRBJ1-6; maybe TRBD1 (5 bases). This CDR3 spans 15 amino acids. The V end was cut by 5 bases, the J end by 6 bases, with 15 bases between. The germline CDR1 and CDR2 sequences are SGHRS and YFSETQ.